Sequencing of this T cell receptor beta chain was carried out in a study of blood T cell repertoires in COVID-19. Whole-study context: The United States, Italy and Spain supplied acute and convalescent COVID-19 samples. T cells, B-cell-depleted T cells, or PBMCs provided the cDNA or gDNA that served as material.

In the original processing: Reference gene primer amplification gave nucleated cell count estimates. Profiled with immunoSEQ multiplex PCR; TCRdb holds only in-frame clones, not every one. From that table come the V and J calls and clone size; the DNA was used to work out D and trimming. Of around 170,000 clones listed, 80% to 90% are singletons. The CDR3 spans 15 residues. Between the trimmed V and J ends, which lost 0 bases and 4 bases, there was a span of 12 bases. Germline CDR1 reads MDHEN; CDR2 reads SYDVKM. The sequence was obtained from a man aged 55 to 70 with acute or convalescent COVID-19. The rearrangement joins TRBV28 to TRBJ1-1; no clear D. Sequencing input: peripheral blood. In nucleotides, the CDR3 is TGTGCCAGCAGTTTATGGTCCTCTCGGGTCACTGAAGCTTTCTTT. It yields the protein CASSLWSSRVTEAFF.